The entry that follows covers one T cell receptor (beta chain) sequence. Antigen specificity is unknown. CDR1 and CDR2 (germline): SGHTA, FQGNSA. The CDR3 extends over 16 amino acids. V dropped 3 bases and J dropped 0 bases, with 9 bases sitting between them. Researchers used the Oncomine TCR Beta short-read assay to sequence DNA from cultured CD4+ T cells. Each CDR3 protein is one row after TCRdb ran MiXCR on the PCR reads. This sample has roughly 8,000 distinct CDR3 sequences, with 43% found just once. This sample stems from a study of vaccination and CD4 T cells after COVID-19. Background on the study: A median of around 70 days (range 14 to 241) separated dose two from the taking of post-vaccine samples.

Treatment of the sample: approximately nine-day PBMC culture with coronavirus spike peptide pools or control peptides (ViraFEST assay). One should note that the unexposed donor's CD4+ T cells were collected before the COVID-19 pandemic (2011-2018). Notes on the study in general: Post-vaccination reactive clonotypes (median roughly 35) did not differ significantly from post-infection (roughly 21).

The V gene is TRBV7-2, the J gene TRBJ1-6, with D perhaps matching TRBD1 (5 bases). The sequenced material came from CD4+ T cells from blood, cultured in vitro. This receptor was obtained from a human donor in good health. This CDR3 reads CASSLGTISYNSPLHF. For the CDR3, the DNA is TGTGCCAGCAGCTTGGGGACTATCTCCTATAATTCACCCCTCCACTTT. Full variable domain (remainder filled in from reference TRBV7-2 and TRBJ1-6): GAGVSQSPSNKVTEKGKDVELRCDPISGHTALYWYRQSLGQGLEFLIYFQGNSAPDKSGLPSDRFSAERTGGSVSTLTIQRTQQEDSAVYLCASSLGTISYNSPLHFGNGTRLTVT.